This passage covers 3 T cell receptor beta chains from one sample sequenced in a study of T cell changes during pregnancy in multiple sclerosis. Measured with immunoSEQ multiplex PCR; TCRdb has only the in-frame clones, and not every one. Of roughly 35,000 clones listed, just over 90% are singletons. Sequences were derived from CD8+ T cells from peripheral blood mononuclear cells, sampled in the first trimester of pregnancy. Receptors were obtained from a female donor with multiple sclerosis, enrolled in a pregnancy study.

This sequence joins TRBV5-6 and TRBJ1-2; unclear D gene. The V end was cut by 4 bases, the J end by 8 bases, with 15 bases between. This CDR3 has 13 amino acids. Germline CDR1 and CDR2: SGHDT and YYEEEE. CDR3 loop: CASSARTGRGYTF. CDR3 nucleotides: TGTGCCAGCAGCGCCAGGACTGGCAGGGGCTACACCTTC. Filled out from reference TRBV5-6 and TRBJ1-2, the complete variable domain reads DAGVTQSPTHLIKTRGQQVTLRCSPKSGHDTVSWYQQALGQGPQFIFQYYEEEERQRGNFPDRFSGHQFPNYSSELNVNALLLGDSALYLCASSARTGRGYTFGSGTRLTVV.

The CDR3 DNA is TGTGCCAGCAGTTCCCTTAGCGGGGGGCCTAGCTCGTCCCCCTACGAGCAGTACTTC. It translates to CASSSLSGGPSSSPYEQYF. The chain is built from TRBV28 and TRBJ2-7; 10 nucleotides line up with TRBD2. CDR1 is MDHEN, CDR2 SYDVKM, per germline. The J segment lost 2 bases and the V segment lost 4 bases, leaving 17 bases of the junction unmatched. The CDR3 sequence is 19 residues long.

V gene TRBV4-1 combines with J gene TRBJ2-2, with 9 bases that match TRBD1. CDR1 and CDR2 from the germline V gene are MGHRA and YSYEKL. V dropped 1 base and J dropped 3; count of bases not matched to a gene: 9. This CDR3 contains 18 residues. The CDR3 protein is CASSQGTPGQGDTGELFF. For the CDR3, the DNA is TGCGCCAGCAGCCAAGGGACCCCGGGACAGGGTGACACCGGGGAGCTGTTTTTT.